Shown below are 19 T cell receptor beta chains from a single sample sequenced in a study of cytomegalovirus exposure and HLA in healthy donors. The PCR was carried out with 60 Vbeta primers and 13 Jbeta primers. Profiling relied on immunoSEQ multiplex PCR, and the TCRdb table lists in-frame clones only, not all of them. The sample holds about 110,000 clones, approximately 84% seen once. The sequenced sample consisted of PBMCs. The receptor set was obtained from a man aged 40-55 years in good health and CMV-seronegative.

V and J are TRBV29-1 and TRBJ1-5; 7 nucleotides line up with TRBD1. The CDR3 has 14 amino acids. CDR1 SQVTM and CDR2 ANQGSEA come from the germline V gene. The junction had 8 bases not matched to a gene; V was cut back by 5 bases and J by 4 bases. The CDR3 DNA is TGCAGCGTTTCGTGGGACAGCCTTAATCAGCCCCAGCATTTT. Translated: CSVSWDSLNQPQHF. Using reference TRBV29-1 and TRBJ1-5 for the parts outside the CDR3, the full variable domain is SAVISQKPSRDICQRGTSLTIQCQVDSQVTMMFWYRQQPGQSLTLIATANQGSEATYESGFVIDKFPISRPNLTFSTLTVSNMSPEDSSIYLCSVSWDSLNQPQHFGDGTRLSIL.

The V and J genes are TRBV5-1 and TRBJ2-7; 7 bases match TRBD1. The V segment lost 3 bases and the J segment 1 base; nucleotides outside the gene matches: 4. There are 14 residues in the CDR3. Germline loops: CDR1 SGHRS, CDR2 YFSETQ. For the CDR3, the DNA is TGCGCCAGCAGCTGGCGACAGGGTTCCTACGAGCAGTACTTC. It yields the protein CASSWRQGSYEQYF. Full variable domain (rest looked up from reference TRBV5-1 and TRBJ2-7): KAGVTQTPRYLIKTRGQQVTLSCSPISGHRSVSWYQQTPGQGLQFLFEYFSETQRNKGNFPGRFSGRQFSNSRSEMNVSTLELGDSALYLCASSWRQGSYEQYFGPGTRLTVT.

This chain links TRBV28 with TRBJ2-5, with a tentative D call TRBD2 (5 bases). The V gene lost 6 bases and the J gene lost 7 bases, with 9 bases spanning the gap. Germline CDR1 and CDR2: MDHEN and SYDVKM. This CDR3 contains 11 residues. The CDR3 DNA follows: TGTGCCAGCAGGGACTTGGGGACCCAGTACTTC. Protein product: CASRDLGTQYF.

The J gene is TRBJ1-1, the V gene TRBV7-9, with 9 nucleotides matching TRBD1. The CDR3 is 15 amino acids. J was trimmed by 2 bases and V by 6 bases; bases with no gene match: 7. CDR1 is SEHNR, CDR2 FQNEAQ, per germline (reference sequence). CDR3 DNA sequence: TGTGCCAGCAGTCAATGGGACAGGGACAACACTGAAGCTTTCTTT. This codes for CASSQWDRDNTEAFF.

The V gene is TRBV7-2, the J gene TRBJ1-3; no clear D. V gave up 7 bases and J gave up 0 bases, with 7 bases separating them. The CDR3 consists of 13 residues. Germline V lookup: CDR1 SGHTA, CDR2 FQGNSA. The DNA for the CDR3 is TGTGCCAGCACACTCTACTCTGGAAACACCATATATTTT. Amino acids: CASTLYSGNTIYF.

Details on this clone: This sample also contains other DNA sequences that code for the same CDR3. The chain employs TRBV5-1 and TRBJ1-2, with TRBD1 matching over 8 bases. The CDR3 is 13 amino acids. Germline V gene sequence: CDR1 SGHRS, CDR2 YFSETQ. V shed 3 bases and J 4 bases; nucleotides not matched to a gene: 2. The CDR3 loop reads CASSSGQGYGYTF. The CDR3, as DNA: TGCGCCAGCAGCTCCGGACAGGGCTATGGCTACACCTTC.

This chain's CDR3 is CASSEAAGRLYEQYF. CDR3 nucleotide sequence: TGTGCCAGCAGTGAAGCGGCAGGAAGGCTTTACGAGCAGTACTTC. The chain uses TRBV6-1 and TRBJ2-7, with D uncertain. Germline V gene sequence: CDR1 MNHNS, CDR2 SASEGT. The CDR3 is 15 residues long. V lost 0 bases to trimming and J lost 4 bases, with 13 bases between them.

V is TRBV7-9 and J is TRBJ1-4; 9 nucleotides agree with TRBD1. The junction had 0 bases not matched to a gene; V was cut back by 1 base and J by 6 bases. Germline V gene data show CDR1 as SEHNR and CDR2 as FQNEAQ (reference sequence). The CDR3 extends over 14 amino acids. CDR3 protein: CASSLGQGDEKLFF. The CDR3 nucleotides read TGTGCCAGCAGCTTAGGACAGGGGGATGAAAAACTGTTTTTT.

The chain has TRBV6-5 and TRBJ2-7; D gene uncertain. V shed 0 bases and J shed 2 bases, with 8 bases lying between them. The CDR3 loop spans 14 amino acids. Per the germline V gene, CDR1 is MNHEY and CDR2 is SVGAGI. The CDR3 bases are TGTGCCAGCAGTTACTCGCACGGTGCCTACGAGCAGTACTTC. This encodes CASSYSHGAYEQYF.

Concerning this clone itself: At one end the junction does not follow the germline gene, possibly because of a read error. The rearrangement joins TRBV30 to TRBJ1-1, with 7 bases aligning to TRBD1. The CDR3 consists of 8 residues. Germline-derived CDR1 and CDR2 are GTSNPN and SVGIG (reference sequence). The CDR3 nucleotides are TGTCGGGGGCAGGGGGATCTCTTT. It translates to CRGQGDLF.

The gene calls are TRBV2 and TRBJ1-4, with D perhaps TRBD1 (5 bases). Trimming pared 4 bases from V and 7 bases from J, leaving 16 bases between. The CDR3 runs 15 residues. Germline values: CDR1 SNHLY, CDR2 FYNNEI. The DNA for the CDR3 is TGTGCCAGCAGTGGATATAGGCAGGGAGGTGAAAAACTGTTTTTT. It specifies CASSGYRQGGEKLFF.

The chain carries TRBV5-1 and TRBJ2-7; 7 nucleotides agree with TRBD1. The CDR3 sequence is 13 residues long. The germline V gene has CDR1 SGHRS and CDR2 YFSETQ. With V trimmed by 4 bases and J by 5 bases, 6 bases remained unmatched. The CDR3 DNA reads TGCGCCAGCAGCATACAGGGGACGGACGAGCAGTACTTC. Translating gives CASSIQGTDEQYF.

The V call is TRBV2, the J call TRBJ2-7, with D uncertain. Trimming left V 3 bases short and J 12 bases short, with 12 bases between. Per germline, CDR1 SNHLY and CDR2 FYNNEI. The CDR3 consists of 11 residues. The CDR3 region is CASSDHPGGYF. The CDR3 coding sequence is TGTGCCAGCAGTGACCACCCCGGTGGGTACTTC.

The chain has TRBV18 and TRBJ2-1, with 12 positions matching TRBD2. Germline-derived CDR1 and CDR2 are KGHSH and LQKENI. The CDR3 contains 17 residues. After removal of 2 bases from V and 7 bases from J, the junction contained 9 bases not matched to a gene. CDR3 DNA sequence: TGTGCCAGCTCACCATTACCTAGCGGGGGGGCGGCTAATGAGCAGTTCTTC. It yields the protein CASSPLPSGGAANEQFF.

J is TRBJ2-7 and V is TRBV7-2, with TRBD1 as a possible D gene (6 bases). CDR3 length: 13 residues. With 2 bases removed from V and 3 bases from J, the gap between germline ends came to 8 bases. CDR1 and CDR2 (germline): SGHTA, FQGNSA. The CDR3 DNA sequence: TGTGCCAGCAGCTTACTACAGGGCTACGAGCAGTACTTC. Translated: CASSLLQGYEQYF.

A word on this clone: At the DNA level, this CDR3 is encoded by other sequences in the same sample as well. The chain is built from TRBV5-1 and TRBJ2-7; tentative D call: TRBD1 (6 bases). V was pared by 0 bases and J by 4 bases, with 8 bases between. CDR1 is SGHRS and CDR2 is YFSETQ in the germline V gene. There are 13 residues in the CDR3. The CDR3 DNA reads TGCGCCAGCAGCTTGGACAGGGTGTACGAGCAGTACTTC. Its translation is CASSLDRVYEQYF.

V gene TRBV6-5 combines with J gene TRBJ1-2; D gene uncertain. The V gene lost 5 bases and the J gene lost 4 bases, with 11 bases spanning the gap. The CDR3 has 13 residues. Per germline, CDR1 MNHEY and CDR2 SVGAGI. This CDR3 reads CASSRGLGYGYTF. CDR3 sequence (DNA): TGTGCCAGCAGTAGAGGTTTGGGCTATGGCTACACCTTC.

The rearrangement joins TRBV5-5 to TRBJ1-4; no firm D call. This CDR3 contains 15 residues. Germline assignment: CDR1 SGHKS and CDR2 YYEKEE (reference sequence). The V end lost 1 base, the J end lost 3 bases, and 10 bases lay between the germline ends. The CDR3: CASSLLASPNEKLFF. The CDR3 DNA follows: TGTGCCAGCAGCTTGTTAGCCTCCCCTAATGAAAAACTGTTTTTT.

V and J are TRBV4-1 and TRBJ1-5; 8 nucleotides agree with TRBD1. The junction had 16 bases not matched to a gene; V was cut back by 0 bases and J by 6 bases. This CDR3 is built from 19 residues. The germline gives CDR1 MGHRA, CDR2 YSYEKL. CDR3 nucleotides: TGCGCCAGCAGCCAAGACCTTGATGGACAGGGTCGACTGTTTCAGCCCCAGCATTTT. Its protein product is CASSQDLDGQGRLFQPQHF.